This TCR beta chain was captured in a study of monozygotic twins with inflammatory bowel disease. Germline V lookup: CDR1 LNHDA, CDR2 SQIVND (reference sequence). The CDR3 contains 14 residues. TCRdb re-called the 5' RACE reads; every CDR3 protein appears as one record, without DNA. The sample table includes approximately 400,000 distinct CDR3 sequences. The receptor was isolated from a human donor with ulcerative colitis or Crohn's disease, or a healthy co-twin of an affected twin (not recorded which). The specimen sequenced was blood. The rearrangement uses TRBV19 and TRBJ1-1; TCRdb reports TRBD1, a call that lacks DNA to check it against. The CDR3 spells CASSMGGGRTEAFF.